These 15 T cell receptor beta chains were all obtained from the same sample, sequenced in a study of cytomegalovirus exposure and HLA in healthy donors. The PCR was carried out with 60 Vbeta primers and 13 Jbeta primers. TCRdb's copy holds only in-frame clones and misses some; the assay was immunoSEQ multiplex PCR. The sample has under 250,000 clones, 70% to 80% seen once. Source material: PBMCs. These receptor sequences come from a male donor in good health and CMV-seronegative.

V gene TRBV27 combines with J gene TRBJ1-5; no reliable D call. Germline V gene sequence: CDR1 MNHEY, CDR2 SMNVEV (reference sequence). The CDR3 sequence is 14 residues long. Trimming pared 2 bases from V and 3 bases from J, leaving 8 bases between. CDR3 DNA: TGTGCCAGCAGTTTAAGCATGGTCAATCAGCCCCAGCATTTT. This encodes CASSLSMVNQPQHF.

This clone has more than one count but fewer than ten. The rearrangement uses TRBV18 and TRBJ1-2, with D uncertain. This CDR3 has 16 amino acids. V shed 4 bases and J shed 1 base, with 16 bases lying between them. Germline CDR1 KGHSH, CDR2 LQKENI. CDR3 in amino acids: CASSLQRARHNYGYTF. In DNA form, the CDR3 reads TGTGCCAGCTCACTTCAGAGGGCGCGCCATAACTATGGCTACACCTTC.

This clone was counted a few times. The genes are TRBV19 and TRBJ1-5; D uncertain. There are 13 residues in the CDR3. Trimming shortened V by 3 bases and J by 3 bases, and 6 bases separated the two germline ends. CDR1 and CDR2 from the germline V gene are LNHDA and SQIVND (reference sequence). The chain's CDR3 is CASSIRFNQPQHF. CDR3 DNA sequence: TGTGCCAGTAGTATCCGTTTCAATCAGCCCCAGCATTTT.

The V call is TRBV5-6, the J call TRBJ2-7; 12 bases line up with TRBD2. After removal of 4 bases from V and 7 bases from J, the junction contained 15 bases not matched to a gene. CDR1 and CDR2 from the germline V gene are SGHDT and YYEEEE. The CDR3 is 17 amino acids. CDR3 coding DNA: TGTGCCAGCAGCCCCTGGGGGCTAGCGGGAGGGTCTGCAGAGCAGTACTTC. It codes for CASSPWGLAGGSAEQYF.

The CDR3 DNA reads TGCGCCAGCAGCTCACTAGCGGGAGGAGAAGATACGCAGTATTTT. It specifies CASSSLAGGEDTQYF. The rearrangement links TRBV5-1 to TRBJ2-3, with 12 bases identical to TRBD2. V was clipped by 3 bases and J by 5 bases; unmatched bases: 4. In germline, CDR1 is SGHRS, CDR2 YFSETQ. The CDR3 totals 15 residues.

The chain is built from TRBV19 and TRBJ2-3; TRBD2 agrees at 9 bases. Germline V gene sequence: CDR1 LNHDA, CDR2 SQIVND (reference sequence). V shed 0 bases, J shed 2 bases, and the junction held 6 bases outside the gene matches. The CDR3 covers 17 residues. The CDR3 loop is CASSIETASGITDTQYF. The CDR3 nucleotides are TGTGCCAGTAGTATAGAGACCGCTAGCGGGATCACAGATACGCAGTATTTT.

The CDR3 DNA reads TGCGCCAGCAGCTTGAACACAGGGTCAACTAATGAAAAACTGTTTTTT. Protein: CASSLNTGSTNEKLFF. This chain connects TRBV5-1 to TRBJ1-4; possible D gene TRBD1, 6 bases. V lost 1 base and J 0 bases, leaving 10 bases between the germline ends. This CDR3 is 16 amino acids long. The germline gives CDR1 SGHRS, CDR2 YFSETQ.

This chain connects TRBV2 to TRBJ1-5; 9 bases are a match to TRBD1. CDR1 SNHLY and CDR2 FYNNEI come from the germline V gene. The CDR3 has 13 residues. Trimming took 6 bases from V and 7 from J; bases not matched to a gene: 4. CDR3 sequence reads: CASRTGGWQPQHF. The CDR3 DNA sequence: TGTGCCAGCAGGACAGGGGGTTGGCAGCCCCAGCATTTT.

The V call is TRBV5-4, the J call TRBJ2-1, with 13 bases that match TRBD2. The CDR3 has 18 amino acids. The germline gives CDR1 SGHNT, CDR2 YYREEE (reference sequence). The V and J ends lost 4 bases and 1 base, in that order; junction bases with no gene match: 8. CDR3 nucleotides: TGTGCCAGCAGCAAGGGACTAGCGGGATCGGAGTCCTACAATGAGCAGTTCTTC. This gives the protein CASSKGLAGSESYNEQFF.

The chain has TRBV7-6 and TRBJ2-5, with TRBD2 matching over 11 bases. The trim removed 5 bases at V and 2 bases at J, leaving 7 bases unmatched. The CDR3 covers 16 residues. The germline gives CDR1 SGHVS, CDR2 FNYEAQ. Here the CDR3 reads CASSASSGRPQETQYF. CDR3 in DNA: TGTGCCAGCAGCGCCTCTAGCGGGAGGCCTCAAGAGACCCAGTACTTC.

The chain couples TRBV15 to TRBJ1-5, with 8 bases identical to TRBD1. CDR3 size: 14 residues. J was trimmed by 4 bases and V by 6 bases; bases with no gene match: 5. From germline, CDR1 is LNHNV and CDR2 YYDKDF (reference sequence). The CDR3 sequence is CATSDRGGNQPQHF. CDR3 sequence (DNA): TGTGCCACCAGTGACAGGGGCGGGAATCAGCCCCAGCATTTT.

This chain joins TRBV4-2 and TRBJ1-4; 7 bases are shared with TRBD1. V lost 2 bases to trimming and J lost 1 base; unmatched junction nucleotides: 7. Germline V gene sequence: CDR1 LGHNA, CDR2 YNFKEQ. The CDR3 length is 17 residues. The CDR3 loop is CASSQIPRQGTNEKLFF. The DNA for the CDR3 is TGTGCCAGCAGCCAAATCCCCAGACAGGGAACTAATGAAAAACTGTTTTTT.

The rearrangement uses TRBV7-6 and TRBJ2-7; 10 bases line up with TRBD1. The junction had 7 bases not matched to a gene; V was cut back by 5 bases and J by 6 bases. CDR1 SGHVS and CDR2 FNYEAQ come from the germline V gene. This CDR3 comprises 14 residues. The CDR3 sequence is CASSQTGQGGEQYF. In DNA, the CDR3 is TGTGCCAGCAGCCAAACTGGACAGGGGGGCGAGCAGTACTTC.

V is TRBV9 and J is TRBJ1-5; 7 bases fit TRBD1. After removal of 4 bases from V and 2 bases from J, the junction contained 6 bases not matched to a gene. This CDR3 spans 15 amino acids. Per the germline V gene, CDR1 is SGDLS and CDR2 is YYNGEE. The CDR3 protein is CASSSRQGRNQPQHF. The CDR3 nucleotides are TGTGCCAGCAGCTCGAGACAGGGTCGCAATCAGCCCCAGCATTTT.

V gene TRBV19 combines with J gene TRBJ2-1, with 8 bases aligning to TRBD2. This CDR3 has 15 amino acids. CDR1 and CDR2 from the germline V gene are LNHDA and SQIVND (reference sequence). V trimming: 4 bases; J trimming: 9 bases; junction bases outside the gene matches: 11. The chain's CDR3 is CASSTRAGAPGEQFF. The CDR3 DNA follows: TGTGCCAGTAGTACCCGAGCGGGAGCCCCCGGTGAGCAGTTCTTC.